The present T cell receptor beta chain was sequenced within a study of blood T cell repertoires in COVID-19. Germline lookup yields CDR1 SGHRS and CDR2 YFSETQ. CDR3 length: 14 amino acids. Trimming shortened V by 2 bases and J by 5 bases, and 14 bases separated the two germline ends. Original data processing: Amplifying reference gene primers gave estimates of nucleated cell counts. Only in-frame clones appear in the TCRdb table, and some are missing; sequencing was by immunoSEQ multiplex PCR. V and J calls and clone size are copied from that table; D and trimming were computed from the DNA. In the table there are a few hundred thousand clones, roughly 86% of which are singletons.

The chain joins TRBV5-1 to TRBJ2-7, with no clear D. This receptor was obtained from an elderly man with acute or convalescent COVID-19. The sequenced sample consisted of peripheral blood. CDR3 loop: CASSFRGPRDEQYF. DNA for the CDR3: TGCGCCAGCAGCTTTCGAGGCCCCCGGGACGAGCAGTACTTC. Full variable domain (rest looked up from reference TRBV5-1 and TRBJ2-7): KAGVTQTPRYLIKTRGQQVTLSCSPISGHRSVSWYQQTPGQGLQFLFEYFSETQRNKGNFPGRFSGRQFSNSRSEMNVSTLELGDSALYLCASSFRGPRDEQYFGPGTRLTVT.